The T cell receptor (beta chain) described here comes from a study of persistence of HIV-infected CD4 T cells. This clone has more than one count but fewer than ten. The antigen is unknown. Overlapping HIV-1 Gag 15-mer peptides at 0.8 to 1 ug per peptide per mL were used. Responding CD4+ T cells were sorted by upregulation of both CD40 ligand and CD69. Before stimulation, PBMCs underwent CD8+ T cell depletion. The libraries were made with immunoSEQ version 4 in survey mode. TCRdb's copy holds only in-frame clones and misses some; the assay was immunoSEQ multiplex PCR. The sample holds tens of thousands of clones, about 74% seen once. The TCR was taken from an adult man with HIV who was CMV-seropositive. The source was CD4+ T cells sorted from PBMCs after 18-hour stimulation, collected from a patient who received antiretroviral therapy.

This chain's CDR3 is CASSLGMDGFYGYTF. The CDR3 coding sequence is TGTGCCAGCAGCTTGGGGATGGACGGTTTCTATGGCTACACCTTC. This rearrangement joins TRBV5-8 to TRBJ1-2; D gene ambiguous. V was clipped by 0 bases and J by 4 bases, with 13 bases between them. The CDR3 is 15 amino acids. Germline lookup yields CDR1 SGHTS and CDR2 YDEGEE.